The sequence of this T cell receptor beta chain was determined in a study of blood T cells in healthy people across ages (dated by TCRdb to 2013 to 2016). With regard to the full study: In model experiments, template switching captured roughly one uniquely barcoded TCR beta cDNA molecule for every two T cells. Age-related changes in TCR beta repertoire diversity were measured in the study by deep sequencing normalized with unique cDNA molecular identifiers. The donors were split into four age groups: young (average approximately 16 years), middle-aged (around 40), aged (roughly 60) and long-lived (under 90). To avoid experimental bias, donors of different ages were distributed randomly across sequencing lanes. Two additional independent replicas of 1 million unique cDNA reads from the same blood draw were analyzed for two donors (one aged 18 to 30 and one aged 80 or older). The paper as a whole reports these results and caveats: Observed TCR beta diversity per million T cells fell roughly linearly with age, and a significant reduction was already apparent by age around 40. Because profiling used bulk unsorted PBMCs, naive and antigen-experienced compartments could not be compared conclusively. Compared with the aged group, more naive CD4+ T cells, fewer expanded clones and increased TCR diversity were shown by the long-lived group, suggesting age selection. There was a strong correlation between observed TCR beta diversity and the percentage of naive T cells measured by flow cytometry. Total diversity estimates from one million sequenced T cells were considered lower bounds and underestimates. The CMV infection status of donors was not known, potentially confounding age-related changes in expanded clonotypes.

Trimming accounts for 3 bases at V and 11 bases at J, while the number of junction bases matched to no gene is 10. The CDR3, from cysteine to phenylalanine, totals 13 residues. Only the CDR3 region is kept as DNA, spanning 39 bases read in frame from base 1. Taken from the germline V gene (reference sequence), the CDR1 and CDR2 loops are DFQATT and SNEGSKA. On this clonotype itself: No cognate antigen has been identified for it. Base quality data are lacking; no much larger clone is found one base away.

Library preparation employed 5' RACE. These reads were obtained on an Illumina HiSeq 2500. A second about 7 to 12 cycle PCR used a sample-barcoded 5' primer and a J-beta primer mix. A unique molecular identifier was introduced onto each TCR beta cDNA molecule by a template-switch 5' adaptor carrying 12 random nucleotides. Each sample yielded at least 2.5 million CDR3-containing paired-end reads. First-strand cDNA was synthesized from all RNA with the Mint cDNA synthesis kit, primed by a TRBC-specific oligonucleotide. After uracil-DNA glycosylase treatment, a first 18-cycle PCR used universal primers M1SS and BC2_uni_R on all cDNA. The study's own analysis went as follows. Each sample was normalized by randomly selecting 1 million high-quality reads, each carrying a distinct molecular identifier. Reads with shared molecular identifiers were discarded instead of being binned into consensus sequences. CDR3 identification, clonotype clustering and error correction used MiTCR with a Q25 quality threshold and the strictest error-elimination algorithm. A nonparametric unseen species model using Euler transformation provided a lower-bound estimate of total TCR beta diversity. In TCRdb, the public reads were trimmed at Q25 with fastp and aligned with MiXCR, with productive beta chains retained. Under each unique CDR3 protein, matching rows form one entry showing the most common genes and DNA. These V and J calls derive from TCRdb rather than the authors' analysis. The sample table shows roughly 800,000 distinct CDR3 sequences, and about 55% are seen once. The ten largest clones represent approximately 40% of the sample.

The approximately 39 donors, aged roughly 6 to 95 years, were systemically healthy Caucasian individuals from Russia. Roughly 10 milliliters of peripheral blood were drawn from each donor into EDTA-treated Vacutainer tubes. Ficoll-Paque density-gradient centrifugation was used to isolate PBMCs, with at least 6.5 million per sample. Trizol reagent was used to extract total RNA from the PBMCs, yielding at least 5.5 micrograms per sample. For every donor, flow cytometry on a PBMC aliquot measured the percentage of naive CD45RAhigh/CD27high T cells. The rearranged chain carries TRBV20-1 and TRBJ2-5; 9 junctional bases match TRBD1. The clonotype was recovered from a man older than 75 in good health. Material for sequencing was blood. The CDR3 region reads CSASPGTGREQYF. The DNA reads as follows: TGCAGTGCTAGTCCCGGGACAGGGAGGGAGCAGTACTTC.